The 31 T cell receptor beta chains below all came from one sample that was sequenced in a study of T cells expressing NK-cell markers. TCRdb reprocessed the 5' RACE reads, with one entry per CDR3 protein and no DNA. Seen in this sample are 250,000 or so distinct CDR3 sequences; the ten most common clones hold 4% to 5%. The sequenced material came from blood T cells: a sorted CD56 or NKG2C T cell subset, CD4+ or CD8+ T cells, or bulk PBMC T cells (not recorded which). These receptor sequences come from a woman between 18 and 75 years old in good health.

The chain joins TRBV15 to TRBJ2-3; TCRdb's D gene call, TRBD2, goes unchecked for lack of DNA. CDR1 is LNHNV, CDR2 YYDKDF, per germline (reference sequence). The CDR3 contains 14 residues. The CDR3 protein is CATSRESGGKSQYF. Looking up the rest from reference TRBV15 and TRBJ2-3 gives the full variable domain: DAMVIQNPRYQVTQFGKPVTLSCSQTLNHNVMYWYQQKSSQAPKLLFHYYDKDFNNEADTPDNFQSRRPNTSFCFLDIRSPGLGDTAMYLCATSRESGGKSQYFGPGTRLTVL.

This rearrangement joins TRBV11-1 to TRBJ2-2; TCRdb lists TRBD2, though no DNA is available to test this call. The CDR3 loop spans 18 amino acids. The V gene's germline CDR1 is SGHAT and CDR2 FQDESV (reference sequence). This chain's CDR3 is CASSFPTGGRANTGELFF.

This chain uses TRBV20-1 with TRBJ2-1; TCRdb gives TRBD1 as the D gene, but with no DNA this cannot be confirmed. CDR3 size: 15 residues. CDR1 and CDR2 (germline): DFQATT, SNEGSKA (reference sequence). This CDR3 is CSAREPGQDYNEQFF.

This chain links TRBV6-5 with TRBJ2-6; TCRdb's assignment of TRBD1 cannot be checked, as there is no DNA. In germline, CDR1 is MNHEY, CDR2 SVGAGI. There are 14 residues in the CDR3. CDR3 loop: CASSYEGGANVLTF.

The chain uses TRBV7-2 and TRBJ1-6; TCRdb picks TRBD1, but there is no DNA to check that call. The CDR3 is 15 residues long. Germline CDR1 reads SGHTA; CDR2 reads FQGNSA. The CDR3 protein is CASSLSGTGGSPLHF.

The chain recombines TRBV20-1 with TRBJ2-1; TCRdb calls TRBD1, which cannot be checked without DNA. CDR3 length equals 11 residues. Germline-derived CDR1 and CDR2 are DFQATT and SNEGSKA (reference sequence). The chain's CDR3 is CSARRQGQQFF.

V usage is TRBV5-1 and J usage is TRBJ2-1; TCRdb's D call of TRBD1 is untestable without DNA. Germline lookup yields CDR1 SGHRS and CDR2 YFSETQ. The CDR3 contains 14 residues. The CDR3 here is CASSQGNGGNEQFF.

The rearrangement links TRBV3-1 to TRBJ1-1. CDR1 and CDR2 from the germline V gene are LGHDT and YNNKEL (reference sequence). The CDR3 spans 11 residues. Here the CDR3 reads CASSHRSEAFF. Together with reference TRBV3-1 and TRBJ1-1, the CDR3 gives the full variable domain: DTAVSQTPKYLVTQMGNDKSIKCEQNLGHDTMYWYKQDSKKFLKIMFSYNNKELIINETVPNRFSPKSPDKAHLNLHINSLELGDSAVYFCASSHRSEAFFGQGTRLTVV.

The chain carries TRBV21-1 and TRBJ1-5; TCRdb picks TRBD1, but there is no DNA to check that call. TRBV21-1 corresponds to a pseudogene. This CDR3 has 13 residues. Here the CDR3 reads CASSSPPYQPQHF.

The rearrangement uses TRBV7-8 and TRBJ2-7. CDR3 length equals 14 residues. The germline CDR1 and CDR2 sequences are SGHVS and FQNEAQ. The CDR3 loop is CASSALEGRYEQYF.

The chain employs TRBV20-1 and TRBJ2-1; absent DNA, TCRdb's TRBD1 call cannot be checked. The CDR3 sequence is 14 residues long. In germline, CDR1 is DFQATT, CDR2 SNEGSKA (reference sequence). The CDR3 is CSVRPGGPAIEQFF.

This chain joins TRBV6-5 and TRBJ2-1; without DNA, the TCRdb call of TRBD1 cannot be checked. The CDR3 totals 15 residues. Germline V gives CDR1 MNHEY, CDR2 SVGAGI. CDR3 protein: CASSYYRGGYNEQFF.

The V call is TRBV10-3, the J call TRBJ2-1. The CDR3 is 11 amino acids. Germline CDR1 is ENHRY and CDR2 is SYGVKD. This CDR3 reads CAISRDNEQFF.

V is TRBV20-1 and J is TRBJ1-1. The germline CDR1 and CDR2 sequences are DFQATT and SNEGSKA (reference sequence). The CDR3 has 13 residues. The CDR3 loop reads CSAIGDLNTEAFF.

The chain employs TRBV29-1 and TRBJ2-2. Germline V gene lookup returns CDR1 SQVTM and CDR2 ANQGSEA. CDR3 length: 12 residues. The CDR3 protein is CSVDRSTGELFF.

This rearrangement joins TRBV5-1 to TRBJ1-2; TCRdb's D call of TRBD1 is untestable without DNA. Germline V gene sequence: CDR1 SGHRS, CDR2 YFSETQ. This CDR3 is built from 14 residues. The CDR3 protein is CASSSGGGGEGYTF.

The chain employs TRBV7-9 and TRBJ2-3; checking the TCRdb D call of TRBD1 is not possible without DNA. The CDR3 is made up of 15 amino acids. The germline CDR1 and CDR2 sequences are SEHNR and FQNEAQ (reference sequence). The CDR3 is CASRYDRAGTDTKYF. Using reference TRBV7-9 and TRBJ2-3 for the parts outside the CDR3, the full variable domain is DTGVSQNPRHKITKRGQNVTFRCDPISEHNRLYWYRQTLGQGPEFLTYFQNEAQLEKSRLLSDRFSAERPKGSFSTLEIQRTEQGDSAMYLCASRYDRAGTDTKYFGPGTRLTVL.

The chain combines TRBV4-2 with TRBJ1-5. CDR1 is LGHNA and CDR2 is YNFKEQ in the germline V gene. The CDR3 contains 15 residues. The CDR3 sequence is CASSQEGGANQPQHF.

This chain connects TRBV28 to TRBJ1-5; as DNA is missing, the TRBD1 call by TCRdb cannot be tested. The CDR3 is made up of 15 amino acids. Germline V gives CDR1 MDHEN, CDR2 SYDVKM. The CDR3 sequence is CSSSFDDRAGQPQHF.

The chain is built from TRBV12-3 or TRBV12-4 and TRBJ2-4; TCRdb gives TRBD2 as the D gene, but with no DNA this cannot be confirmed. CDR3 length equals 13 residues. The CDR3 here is CASRLAGDSVQYF.

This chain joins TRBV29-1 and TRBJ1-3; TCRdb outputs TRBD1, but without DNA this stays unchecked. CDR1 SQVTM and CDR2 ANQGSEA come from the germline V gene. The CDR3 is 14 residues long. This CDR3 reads CSVEVRANGNTIYF.

CDR3: CASSFSTGGATGELFF. The J gene is TRBJ2-2, the V gene TRBV12-3 or TRBV12-4; TCRdb designates TRBD1, a call that cannot be tested without DNA. The CDR3 has 16 amino acids.

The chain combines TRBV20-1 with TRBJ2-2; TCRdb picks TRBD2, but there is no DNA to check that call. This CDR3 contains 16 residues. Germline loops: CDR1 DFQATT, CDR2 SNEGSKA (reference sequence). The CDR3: CSARGGLAANTGELFF.

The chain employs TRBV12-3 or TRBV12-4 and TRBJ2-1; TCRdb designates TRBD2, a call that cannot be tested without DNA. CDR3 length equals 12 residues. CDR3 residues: CASRGLVYEQFF.

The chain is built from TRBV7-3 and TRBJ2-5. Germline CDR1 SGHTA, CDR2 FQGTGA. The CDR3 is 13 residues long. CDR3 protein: CASSLRERETQYF.

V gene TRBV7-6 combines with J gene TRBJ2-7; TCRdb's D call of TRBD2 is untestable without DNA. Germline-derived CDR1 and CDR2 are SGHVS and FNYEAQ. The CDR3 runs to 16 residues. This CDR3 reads CASSLAQEGVVGEQYF.

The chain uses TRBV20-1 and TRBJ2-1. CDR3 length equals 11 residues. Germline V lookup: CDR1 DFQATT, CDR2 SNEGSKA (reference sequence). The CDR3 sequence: CSAPEYNEQFF.

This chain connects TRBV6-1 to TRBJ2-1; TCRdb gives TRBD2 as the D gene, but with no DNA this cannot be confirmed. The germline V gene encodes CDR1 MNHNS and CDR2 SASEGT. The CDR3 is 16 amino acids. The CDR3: CASSEPSGRAYNEQFF.

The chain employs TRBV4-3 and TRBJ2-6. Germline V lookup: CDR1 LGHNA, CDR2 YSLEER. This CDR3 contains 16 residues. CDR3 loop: CASSQTSQALPNVLTF.

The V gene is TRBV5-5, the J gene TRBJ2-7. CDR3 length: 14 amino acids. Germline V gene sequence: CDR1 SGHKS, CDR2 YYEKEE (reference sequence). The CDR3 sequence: CASSLGILDYEQYF.

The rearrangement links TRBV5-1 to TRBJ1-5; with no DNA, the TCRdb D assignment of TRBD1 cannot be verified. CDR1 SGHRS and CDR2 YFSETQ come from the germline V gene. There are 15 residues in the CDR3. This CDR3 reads CASSRGDGSNQPQHF.